The 29 T cell receptor beta chains presented below share a single source sample, sequenced in a study of blood T cell repertoires in COVID-19. Clones were sequenced by immunoSEQ multiplex PCR, and TCRdb holds only the in-frame ones, with some missing. This sample has a few hundred thousand clones, with under 90% found just once. The sample taken for sequencing was peripheral blood. These receptors were taken from a man between 60 and 70 years old with acute or convalescent COVID-19.

This CDR3 reads CASSPLAGVSGGETQYF. The CDR3, as DNA: TGTGCCAGCAGCCCCCTAGCGGGAGTGAGCGGAGGGGAGACCCAGTACTTC. The chain recombines TRBV21-1 with TRBJ2-5; the table assigns TRBD2, which was not confirmed against the DNA. TRBV21-1 is a documented pseudogene. CDR3 length equals 17 residues.

J is TRBJ1-1 and V is TRBV7-3; D perhaps matches TRBD1 (5 bases). The germline gives CDR1 SGHTA, CDR2 FQGTGA. This CDR3 contains 14 residues. V lost 5 bases to trimming and J lost 1 base, with 11 bases between them. The CDR3 nucleotides read TGTGCCAGCAGCCCGCTGGGGGGGAACACTGAAGCTTTCTTT. Its translation: CASSPLGGNTEAFF.

The V call is TRBV11-2, the J call TRBJ2-2, with 10 positions matching TRBD1. J lost 7 bases, V lost 5 bases, and 7 bases had no gene match. The germline V gene has CDR1 SGHAT and CDR2 FQNNGV. The CDR3 totals 15 residues. CDR3 protein: CASSPRQGASGELFF. CDR3 nucleotide sequence: TGTGCCAGCAGCCCCCGACAGGGGGCAAGCGGGGAGCTGTTTTTT.

The V gene is TRBV5-1, the J gene TRBJ2-7, with 12 positions matching TRBD2. CDR3 length: 14 residues. V was pared by 4 bases and J by 5 bases, with 4 bases of the junction left unmatched. Germline V gene lookup returns CDR1 SGHRS and CDR2 YFSETQ. CDR3 nucleotide sequence: TGCGCCAGCAGCCCGTCTAGCGGGGGGGACGAGCAGTACTTC. Its translation: CASSPSSGGDEQYF.

The V gene is TRBV20-1, the J gene TRBJ1-2; no clear D gene. V dropped 6 bases and J dropped 8 bases, with 22 bases sitting between them. CDR1 DFQATT and CDR2 SNEGSKA come from the germline V gene (reference sequence). This CDR3 contains 14 residues. The CDR3 loop is CSASEPLRRVGYTF. The DNA for the CDR3 is TGCAGTGCCAGTGAACCACTTCGGCGGGTCGGCTACACCTTC.

The V and J genes are TRBV11-2 and TRBJ1-4, with TRBD1 matching over 7 bases. V was clipped by 2 bases and J by 7 bases; unmatched bases: 10. This CDR3 region has 16 residues. Germline values: CDR1 SGHAT, CDR2 FQNNGV. Written as DNA, the CDR3 is TGTGCCAGCAGCTTACCTCTCACAGGGGTGGGTGAAAAACTGTTTTTT. It specifies CASSLPLTGVGEKLFF.

The genes are TRBV28 and TRBJ2-1, with 12 bases lining up with TRBD2. This CDR3 has 15 residues. Germline assignment: CDR1 MDHEN and CDR2 SYDVKM. V was clipped by 4 bases and J by 7 bases; unmatched bases: 5. The CDR3 protein is CASSSTSGRKNEQFF. The CDR3 nucleotides are TGTGCCAGCAGTTCGACTAGCGGGAGAAAAAATGAGCAGTTCTTC.

The chain carries TRBV11-2 and TRBJ1-1, with a weak D call TRBD1 (5 bases). Germline loops: CDR1 SGHAT, CDR2 FQNNGV. CDR3 length: 15 residues. Trimming took off 5 bases at V and 1 base at J, with 14 bases between the two ends. CDR3 DNA: TGTGCCAGCAGCGCAATAGCGGGGGGGAACACTGAAGCTTTCTTT. Translation gives CASSAIAGGNTEAFF. The variable domain in full, completed from reference TRBV11-2 and TRBJ1-1, reads EAGVAQSPRYKIIEKRQSVAFWCNPISGHATLYWYQQILGQGPKLLIQFQNNGVVDDSQLPKDRFSAERLKGVDSTLKIQPAKLEDSAVYLCASSAIAGGNTEAFFGQGTRLTVV.

The rearrangement joins TRBV9 to TRBJ2-2; TRBD1 matches at 8 bases. CDR1 and CDR2 from the germline V gene are SGDLS and YYNGEE. With V trimmed by 3 bases and J by 4 bases, 8 bases remained unmatched. The length of the CDR3 is 16 residues. Written as DNA, the CDR3 is TGTGCCAGCAGCGCCGTACAGGGGGTCGGCACCGGGGAGCTGTTTTTT. This gives the protein CASSAVQGVGTGELFF.

V and J are TRBV12-5 and TRBJ2-2; D not certain. The V end lost 7 bases, the J end lost 2 bases, and 5 bases lay between the germline ends. CDR1 is LGHNT and CDR2 is FRNRAP in the germline V gene. The CDR3 totals 12 residues. The CDR3 spells CASALNTGELFF. The CDR3 coding sequence is TGTGCTAGTGCCCTCAACACCGGGGAGCTGTTTTTT.

The chain is built from TRBV4-1 and TRBJ2-3; a weak D match, TRBD2 (6 bases). This CDR3 has 15 residues. Trimming took 5 bases from V and 3 from J, leaving 15 bases between them. Germline values: CDR1 MGHRA, CDR2 YSYEKL. CDR3 region: CASSETRALTDTQYF. The CDR3 coding sequence is TGCGCCAGCAGCGAGACTAGGGCCCTGACAGATACGCAGTATTTT.

V usage is TRBV9 and J usage is TRBJ2-3, with 15 bases lining up with TRBD2. In germline, CDR1 is SGDLS, CDR2 YYNGEE. This CDR3 contains 16 residues. The J segment lost 5 bases and the V segment lost 4 bases, leaving 5 bases of the junction unmatched. CDR3 DNA sequence: TGTGCCAGCAGCTTTGGACTAGCGGGGGGGATAGATACGCAGTATTTT. Protein: CASSFGLAGGIDTQYF.

The chain recombines TRBV9 with TRBJ1-1; 7 bases map to TRBD1. The CDR3 has 14 amino acids. Per germline, CDR1 SGDLS and CDR2 YYNGEE. J was trimmed by 1 base and V by 4 bases; bases with no gene match: 4. The CDR3 protein is CASSTSGGNTEAFF. The CDR3 DNA follows: TGTGCCAGCAGCACCTCAGGGGGGAACACTGAAGCTTTCTTT.

This chain connects TRBV27 to TRBJ2-7; D gene unclear. With 3 bases removed from V and 2 bases from J, the gap between germline ends came to 8 bases. The CDR3 totals 13 residues. The germline V gene has CDR1 MNHEY and CDR2 SMNVEV (reference sequence). The DNA for the CDR3 is TGTGCCAGCAGTTTCGGCAGCGCCTACGAGCAGTACTTC. Translated, it gives CASSFGSAYEQYF.

The chain carries TRBV10-2 and TRBJ2-1; TRBD2 aligns across 9 bases. CDR3 length: 15 residues. V was clipped by 6 bases and J by 1 base; unmatched bases: 4. Per germline, CDR1 WSHSY and CDR2 SAAADI. CDR3 sequence: CASRTLAGSYNEQFF. In DNA, the CDR3 is TGCGCCAGCAGGACGCTAGCGGGATCCTACAATGAGCAGTTCTTC.

This chain connects TRBV5-6 to TRBJ1-1, with 9 positions matching TRBD1. The germline V gene encodes CDR1 SGHDT and CDR2 YYEEEE. The CDR3 runs to 17 residues. V lost 1 base and J lost 0; bases outside the gene matches: 7. CDR3 nucleotides: TGTGCCAGCAGCTTGTTGGGACAGGGTAGGGTGAACACTGAAGCTTTCTTT. This gives the protein CASSLLGQGRVNTEAFF.

The chain is built from TRBV2 and TRBJ1-6; TRBD1 matches 9 bases. Germline trimming cut 7 bases from V and 10 bases from J; bases unmatched to any gene: 8. This CDR3 is built from 14 residues. Germline V gene lookup returns CDR1 SNHLY and CDR2 FYNNEI. DNA for the CDR3: TGTGCCAGCAAGAAAGACAGGGGGTACTCACCCCTCCACTTT. Translating gives CASKKDRGYSPLHF.

J is TRBJ2-3 and V is TRBV3-1 (or the pseudogene TRBV3-2), with a possible D match to TRBD2 (5 bases). The CDR3 extends over 14 amino acids. Germline CDR1 reads LGHDT; CDR2 reads YNNKEL (reference sequence). V lost 5 bases to trimming and J lost 5 bases, with 14 bases between them. The CDR3 sequence: CASSEGLAKDTQYF. The CDR3 nucleotides are TGTGCCAGCAGCGAAGGGCTAGCAAAAGATACGCAGTATTTT.

V gene TRBV6-6 combines with J gene TRBJ2-7; 7 bases map to TRBD1. The ends lost 5 bases at V and 3 bases at J; junction bases unmatched: 13. The CDR3 length is 16 residues. Germline CDR1 MNHNY, CDR2 SVGAGI (reference sequence). The CDR3 coding sequence is TGTGCCAGCAGTCGAGACAGGGCTAGGGTCAACTACGAGCAGTACTTC. Amino acid sequence: CASSRDRARVNYEQYF.

This clone was observed a few times. The rearrangement uses TRBV25-1 and TRBJ2-1; 7 bases align to TRBD1. V trimming: 5 bases; J trimming: 3 bases; junction bases outside the gene matches: 7. Germline assignment: CDR1 MGHDK and CDR2 SYGVNS. This CDR3 is built from 15 residues. Here the CDR3 DNA reads TGTGCCAGCAGTCCCGGGACAGCACACTACAATGAGCAGTTCTTC. It is translated as CASSPGTAHYNEQFF.

The chain combines TRBV15 with TRBJ1-6; a possible D gene is TRBD1 (6 bases). Germline V gene lookup returns CDR1 LNHNV and CDR2 YYDKDF (reference sequence). The ends were cut back, 0 bases at V and 7 bases at J, with 10 bases in the middle. The CDR3 has 15 amino acids. CDR3 protein: CATSRDLRGNSPLHF. The CDR3 DNA reads TGTGCCACCAGCAGAGATCTCAGGGGAAATTCACCCCTCCACTTT.

The sample holds one count of this clone. This chain joins TRBV10-3 and TRBJ1-1; the D is unclear. This CDR3 is 14 amino acids long. Trimming pared 4 bases from V and 6 bases from J, leaving 15 bases between. Germline CDR1 is ENHRY and CDR2 is SYGVKD. CDR3: CAISGGSEVAEAFF. CDR3 DNA sequence: TGTGCCATCAGTGGCGGGAGCGAAGTCGCTGAAGCTTTCTTT.

This chain joins TRBV28 and TRBJ2-1, with TRBD2 identical over 10 bases. CDR1 MDHEN and CDR2 SYDVKM come from the germline V gene. The CDR3 contains 17 residues. The trim removed 5 bases at V and 7 bases at J, leaving 14 bases unmatched. CDR3 DNA: TGTGCCAGCAGTAAAGCTAGCGGGGGCCTTTTGAGGAATGAGCAGTTCTTC. Translating gives CASSKASGGLLRNEQFF.

J is TRBJ1-2 and V is TRBV2, with 9 bases aligning to TRBD1. Germline lookup yields CDR1 SNHLY and CDR2 FYNNEI. Germline trimming cut 6 bases from V and 6 bases from J; bases unmatched to any gene: 11. The CDR3 consists of 15 residues. The CDR3 bases are TGTGCCAGCAGCACTGACAGGGGGAGAGTACATGGCTACACCTTC. Its protein product is CASSTDRGRVHGYTF.

This clone has more than one count but fewer than ten. This chain uses TRBV6-1 with TRBJ1-6; D remains unclear. V lost 3 bases to trimming and J lost 13 bases, with 7 bases between them. Germline CDR1 and CDR2: MNHNS and SASEGT. The CDR3 runs 11 residues. The CDR3 here is CASSDYRPLHF. In DNA form, the CDR3 reads TGTGCCAGCAGTGATTATCGGCCCCTCCACTTT.

V gene TRBV28 combines with J gene TRBJ2-1; 10 bases are shared with TRBD2. With 6 bases clipped from V and 7 bases from J, the junction kept 9 bases outside the gene matches. In germline, CDR1 is MDHEN, CDR2 SYDVKM. The CDR3 loop spans 15 amino acids. The CDR3 DNA sequence: TGTGCCAGCAGCTACACGGGACTAGCGAGTAATGAGCAGTTCTTC. Protein sequence: CASSYTGLASNEQFF.

The chain combines TRBV3-1 (or the pseudogene TRBV3-2) with TRBJ2-5, with 8 bases fitting TRBD2. In germline, CDR1 is LGHDT, CDR2 YNNKEL (reference sequence). After removal of 1 base from V and 7 bases from J, the junction contained 2 bases not matched to a gene. The CDR3 is made up of 13 amino acids. CDR3 nucleotide sequence: TGTGCCAGCAGCCAAGTAACTAGCGGGACCCAGTACTTC. This codes for CASSQVTSGTQYF.

V usage is TRBV5-4 and J usage is TRBJ1-2; 8 bases line up with TRBD1. Germline assignment: CDR1 SGHNT and CDR2 YYREEE (reference sequence). The junction had 6 bases not matched to a gene; V was cut back by 4 bases and J by 4 bases. The CDR3 covers 14 residues. CDR3 in DNA: TGTGCCAGCAGCACCCCGGGACAGGCCTATGGCTACACCTTC. Residues: CASSTPGQAYGYTF.

The chain has TRBV7-3 and TRBJ2-2, with 14 positions matching TRBD2. The CDR3 has 18 amino acids. Germline CDR1 and CDR2: SGHTA and FQGTGA. The trim removed 5 bases at V and 2 bases at J, leaving 7 bases unmatched. The CDR3 sequence is CASSRRLAGGLNTGELFF. Here the CDR3 DNA reads TGTGCCAGCAGCCGGAGACTAGCGGGAGGGCTTAACACCGGGGAGCTGTTTTTT.